This T cell receptor (beta chain) was sequenced for a study of blood T cells in healthy people across ages. Broader study findings: Age showed a roughly linear inverse relationship with TCR beta diversity per million T cells. Diversity of TCR beta correlated strongly with naive T cell percentage.

V lost 1 base to trimming and J lost 9 bases, with 15 bases between them. The CDR3 runs 14 residues. CDR1 and CDR2 (germline): MNHNS, SASEGT. Each sample provided at least 6 micrograms of extracted total RNA. Turning to this clonotype: Antigen specificity is unknown.

With a J-beta primer mix and a sample-barcoded 5' primer, a second PCR ran 7 to 11 cycles. TCRdb reanalysed the 5' RACE reads using MiXCR and keeps one entry per CDR3 protein. The data show some 1.5 million distinct CDR3 sequences, about 30% seen once. The chain carries TRBV6-1 and TRBJ1-1, with D possibly being TRBD1 (5 bases). The sequencing sample was made of blood. This receptor was obtained from a woman under 40 in good health. DNA for the CDR3: TGTGCCAGCAGTGAAGTCAGGGCCCGCATGAAAGCTTTCTTT. This encodes CASSEVRARMKAFF.